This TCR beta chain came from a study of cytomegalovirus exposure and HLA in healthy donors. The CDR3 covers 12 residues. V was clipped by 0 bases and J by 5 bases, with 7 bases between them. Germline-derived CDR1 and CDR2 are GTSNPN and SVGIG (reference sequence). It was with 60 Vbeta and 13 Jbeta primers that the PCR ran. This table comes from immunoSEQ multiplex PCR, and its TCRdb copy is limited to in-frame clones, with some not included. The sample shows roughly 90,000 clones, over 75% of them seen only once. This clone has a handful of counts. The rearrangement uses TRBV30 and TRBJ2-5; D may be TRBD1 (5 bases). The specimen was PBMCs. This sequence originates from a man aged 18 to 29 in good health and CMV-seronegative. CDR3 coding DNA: TGTGCCTGGAGTGTAAAGGGGGAGACCCAGTACTTC. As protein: CAWSVKGETQYF.